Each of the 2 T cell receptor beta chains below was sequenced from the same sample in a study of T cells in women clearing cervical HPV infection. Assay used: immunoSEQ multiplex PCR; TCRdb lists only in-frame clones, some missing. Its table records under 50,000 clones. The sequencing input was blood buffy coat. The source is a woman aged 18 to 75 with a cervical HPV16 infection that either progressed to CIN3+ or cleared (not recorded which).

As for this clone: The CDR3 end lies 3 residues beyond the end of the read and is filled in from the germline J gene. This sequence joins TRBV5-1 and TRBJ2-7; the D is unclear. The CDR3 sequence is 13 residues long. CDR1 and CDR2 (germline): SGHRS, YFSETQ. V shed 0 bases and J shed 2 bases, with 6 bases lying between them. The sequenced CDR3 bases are TGCGCCAGCAGCTTGGCCAGTACCTACGAG. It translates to CASSLASTYE. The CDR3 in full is CASSLASTYEQYF.

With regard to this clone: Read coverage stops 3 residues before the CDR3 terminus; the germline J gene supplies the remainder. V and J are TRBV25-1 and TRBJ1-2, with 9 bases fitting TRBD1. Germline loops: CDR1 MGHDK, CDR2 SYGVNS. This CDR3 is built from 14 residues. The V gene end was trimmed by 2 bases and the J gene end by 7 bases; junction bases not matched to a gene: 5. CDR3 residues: CASSEITGGSGYTF. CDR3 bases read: TGTGCCAGCAGTGAAATAACAGGGGGCAGTGGC.